This is a list of T cell receptor beta chains from one sample in a study of T-cell reconstitution after alpha-beta-depleted transplantation in children. TCRdb used MiXCR to reprocess the PCR reads, holding one entry per CDR3 protein. This sample has 95,000 to 150,000 distinct CDR3 sequences, with 20% to 25% found just once. Sample: PBMCs, mostly from graft donor cells, taken 180 days after TCRalphabeta/CD19-depleted stem cell transplant. All receptors derive from a male patient aged 2-10 years who had a stem cell transplant for chronic granulomatous disease, so the T cells may come from the graft donor. The CDR3 runs from the conserved cysteine through the conserved F or W. D genes are given only for firm matches. Rows give clone size only sometimes, using once, few, many, or a class for an expanded clone.

>TRBV18|-|many|TRBJ1-5
CASSRQVDQPQHF
TGTGCCAGCTCACGACAGGTCGATCAGCCCCAGCATTTT
>TRBV29-1|TRBD2|few|TRBJ2-7
CSVEGLAGRVSYEQYF
TGCAGCGTTGAGGGACTAGCGGGTCGAGTTTCCTACGAGCAGTACTTC
>TRBV4-3|TRBD1|-|TRBJ2-4
CASSQTGDIQYF
TGCGCCAGCAGCCAAACAGGGGACATTCAGTACTTC
>TRBV5-1|TRBD1|few|TRBJ2-3
CASSPTRKDRAVTDTQYF
TGCGCCAGCAGCCCTACGCGGAAAGACAGGGCGGTGACAGATACGCAGTATTTT
>TRBV9|-|-|TRBJ2-1
CASSVVQGSYNEQFF
TGTGCCAGCAGCGTAGTACAGGGCTCCTACAATGAGCAGTTCTTC
>TRBV7-2|-|many|TRBJ1-2
CASSPLPNYGYTF
TGTGCCAGCAGCCCCCTTCCTAACTATGGCTACACCTTC
>TRBV11-2|-|many|TRBJ2-7
CASSLVGYGFFGIYEQYF
TGTGCCAGCAGCTTAGTGGGATATGGGTTCTTCGGAATCTACGAGCAGTACTTC
>TRBV20-1|TRBD2|many|TRBJ2-3
CSARATLAGGITDTQYF
TGCAGTGCTAGGGCCACACTAGCGGGGGGGATCACAGATACGCAGTATTTT
>TRBV29-1|TRBD2|-|TRBJ2-5
CSVSTSGSQETQYF
TGCAGCGTATCGACTAGCGGGAGTCAAGAGACCCAGTACTTC
>TRBV29-1|-|many|TRBJ2-3
CSVEKTGTTDTQYF
TGCAGCGTTGAAAAGACAGGGACTACAGATACGCAGTATTTT
>TRBV27|TRBD1|many|TRBJ2-7
CASSYQGASYEQYF
TGTGCCAGCAGTTATCAGGGGGCTAGCTACGAGCAGTACTTC
>TRBV30|-|-|TRBJ1-1
CAWTVERNTEAFF
TGTGCCTGGACGGTTGAAAGGAACACTGAAGCTTTCTTT
>TRBV12-3/TRBV12-4|-|few|TRBJ2-5
CASSDWDQETQYF
TGTGCCAGCAGTGATTGGGACCAAGAGACCCAGTACTTC
>TRBV27|-|-|TRBJ1-1
CASRGRTEAFF
TGTGCCAGCAGAGGCAGGACTGAAGCTTTCTTT
>TRBV20-1|-|few|TRBJ2-7
CSATDTDHEQYF
TGCAGTGCGACCGACACGGACCACGAGCAGTACTTC
>TRBV20-1|-|-|TRBJ2-4
CSAAGQGKNIQYF
TGCAGTGCGGCAGGCCAGGGTAAAAACATTCAGTACTTC
>TRBV10-3|TRBD1|few|TRBJ2-7
CAIRQTGTSYEQYF
TGTGCCATCAGACAGACAGGGACGTCCTACGAGCAGTACTTC
>TRBV5-1|-|many|TRBJ1-2
CASSLASRSGYTF
TGCGCCAGCAGCTTGGCTTCAAGGTCTGGCTACACCTTC
>TRBV27|TRBD2|many|TRBJ2-1
CASSLIPGGPNNEQFF
TGTGCCAGCAGTCTCATACCGGGGGGGCCGAACAATGAGCAGTTCTTC
>TRBV20-1|-|-|TRBJ2-1
CSAARLLAYNEQFF
TGCAGTGCTGCACGACTGCTCGCTTACAATGAGCAGTTCTTC
>TRBV10-3|-|few|TRBJ2-7
CAISSGYEQYF
TGTGCCATCAGTTCGGGTTACGAGCAGTACTTC
>TRBV12-3/TRBV12-4|TRBD2|few|TRBJ2-2
CASSVTSGRPGELFF
TGTGCCAGCAGTGTAACTAGCGGGAGGCCCGGGGAGCTGTTTTTT